Listed below are T cell receptor beta chains from one sample, sequenced in a study of cytomegalovirus exposure and HLA in healthy donors. Here immunoSEQ multiplex PCR was the method, and the copy in TCRdb shows in-frame clones only, minus some. The table includes about 94,000 clones, roughly 80% detected once. The sample taken for sequencing was PBMCs. These receptors were obtained from a man in his forties in good health and CMV-seropositive. Each CDR3 is given with its conserved first and last residue. The order of the fields is V gene, J gene, D gene, clone size, CDR3 protein, CDR3 DNA. D genes are given only for firm matches. Clone size is given for some rows only: seen once, a few or many times, or a class if the clone is expanded.

v_call: TRBV27; j_call: TRBJ2-5; d_call: TRBD2; clone_size: once; cdr3_aa: CASKTGGETQYF; cdr3_nt: TGTGCCTCGAAAACGGGGGGAGAGACCCAGTACTTC
v_call: TRBV4-3; j_call: TRBJ2-3; d_call: TRBD2; clone_size: .; cdr3_aa: CASSQDELAGADTQYF; cdr3_nt: TGCGCCAGCAGCCAAGACGAACTAGCGGGAGCAGATACGCAGTATTTT
v_call: TRBV10-3; j_call: TRBJ2-5; d_call: .; clone_size: once; cdr3_aa: CATGLAGRETQYF; cdr3_nt: TGTGCCACCGGTTTGGCAGGTCGGGAGACCCAGTACTTC
v_call: TRBV25-1; j_call: TRBJ1-2; d_call: .; clone_size: .; cdr3_aa: CASSEFRGSGYTF; cdr3_nt: TGTGCCAGCAGTGAATTCAGAGGGTCTGGCTACACCTTC
v_call: TRBV5-1; j_call: TRBJ2-7; d_call: .; clone_size: .; cdr3_aa: CASSLSSFQASSSYEQYF; cdr3_nt: TGCGCCAGCAGCTTGTCGTCGTTCCAAGCTTCGAGCTCCTACGAGCAGTACTTC
v_call: TRBV28; j_call: TRBJ2-2; d_call: .; clone_size: .; cdr3_aa: CASIPSTGELFF; cdr3_nt: TGTGCCAGCATCCCTTCCACCGGGGAGCTGTTTTTT
v_call: TRBV28; j_call: TRBJ1-5; d_call: TRBD1; clone_size: .; cdr3_aa: CASSPTSGQGGQPQHF; cdr3_nt: TGTGCCAGCAGTCCCACATCCGGACAGGGGGGACAGCCCCAGCATTTT
v_call: TRBV5-6; j_call: TRBJ2-7; d_call: .; clone_size: few; cdr3_aa: CASSFSGSYEQYF; cdr3_nt: TGTGCCAGCAGCTTCTCGGGGTCCTACGAGCAGTACTTC
v_call: TRBV13; j_call: TRBJ1-2; d_call: TRBD1; clone_size: .; cdr3_aa: CASSLGQGPFNYGYTF; cdr3_nt: TGTGCCAGCAGCTTGGGACAGGGTCCTTTTAACTATGGCTACACCTTC
v_call: TRBV6-1; j_call: TRBJ2-5; d_call: TRBD1; clone_size: .; cdr3_aa: CASSVQGSGETQYF; cdr3_nt: TGTGCCAGCAGTGTACAGGGGTCAGGAGAGACCCAGTACTTC
v_call: TRBV11-2; j_call: TRBJ1-4; d_call: TRBD1; clone_size: .; cdr3_aa: CASSSEDRVREKLFF; cdr3_nt: TGTGCCAGCAGCTCCGAGGACAGGGTCAGGGAAAAACTGTTTTTT
v_call: TRBV15; j_call: TRBJ2-3; d_call: .; clone_size: .; cdr3_aa: CATSRDSAGFTDTQYF; cdr3_nt: TGTGCCACCAGCAGAGACTCGGCGGGATTCACAGATACGCAGTATTTT
v_call: TRBV7-3; j_call: TRBJ2-3; d_call: TRBD2; clone_size: .; cdr3_aa: CASSQSGGGLDTQYF; cdr3_nt: TGTGCCAGCAGCCAGAGCGGGGGGGGCCTGGATACGCAGTATTTT
v_call: TRBV7-7; j_call: TRBJ2-5; d_call: TRBD2; clone_size: .; cdr3_aa: CASSLSSGGAGTQYF; cdr3_nt: TGTGCTAGCAGCTTAAGTAGCGGGGGGGCCGGGACCCAGTACTTC
v_call: TRBV4-2; j_call: TRBJ2-3; d_call: TRBD2; clone_size: few; cdr3_aa: CASSQEGAGGPETTDTQYF; cdr3_nt: TGTGCCAGCAGCCAAGAGGGGGCGGGGGGGCCCGAAACCACAGATACGCAGTATTTT
v_call: TRBV7-7; j_call: TRBJ2-1; d_call: .; clone_size: .; cdr3_aa: CASSTGTPNHEQFF; cdr3_nt: TGTGCTAGCAGCACCGGGACTCCCAACCATGAGCAGTTCTTC
v_call: TRBV28; j_call: TRBJ1-5; d_call: .; clone_size: .; cdr3_aa: CASTPPGNQPQHF; cdr3_nt: TGTGCCAGCACCCCCCCGGGGAATCAGCCCCAGCATTTT
v_call: TRBV4-1; j_call: TRBJ2-3; d_call: TRBD1; clone_size: .; cdr3_aa: CASSLQGARTDTQYF; cdr3_nt: TGCGCCAGCAGCCTCCAGGGGGCGAGGACAGATACGCAGTATTTT
v_call: TRBV7-2; j_call: TRBJ2-1; d_call: TRBD2; clone_size: few; cdr3_aa: CASSLDGREAGQFF; cdr3_nt: TGTGCCAGCAGCTTAGATGGGCGGGAGGCGGGGCAGTTCTTC
v_call: TRBV7-9; j_call: TRBJ2-1; d_call: TRBD2; clone_size: .; cdr3_aa: CASSLIGEGNEQFF; cdr3_nt: TGTGCCAGCAGCTTAATTGGGGAGGGCAATGAGCAGTTCTTC
v_call: TRBV29-1; j_call: TRBJ2-7; d_call: .; clone_size: .; cdr3_aa: CSVDGDGTYEQYF; cdr3_nt: TGCAGCGTTGATGGAGACGGCACCTACGAGCAGTACTTC
v_call: TRBV20-1; j_call: TRBJ2-7; d_call: TRBD2; clone_size: .; cdr3_aa: CSASGGAGQYF; cdr3_nt: TGCAGTGCCAGCGGGGGCGCGGGGCAGTACTTC
v_call: TRBV29-1; j_call: TRBJ1-3; d_call: .; clone_size: .; cdr3_aa: CSVVSFSGNTIYF; cdr3_nt: TGCAGCGTTGTTTCCTTCTCTGGAAACACCATATATTTT